Presented here are 13 T cell receptor beta chains from one specimen sequenced in a study of blood T cell repertoires in COVID-19. Sequencing was performed with immunoSEQ multiplex PCR; in TCRdb, only in-frame clones are kept and a portion is missing. The sample holds hundreds of thousands of clones, around 87% seen once. The sequencing input was peripheral blood. Every receptor here comes from a man aged 65 to 85 with acute or convalescent COVID-19.

This chain links TRBV5-5 with TRBJ2-2; 9 bases are shared with TRBD2. The V gene's germline CDR1 is SGHKS and CDR2 YYEKEE (reference sequence). Losses at the gene ends were 1 base for V and 5 bases for J; bases not matched to a gene: 18. This CDR3 has 20 residues. The CDR3 DNA reads as TGTGCCAGCAGCTTGTTTGTTTGTGTCTCGCGGGGGGGCCAGACCGGGGAGCTGTTTTTT. Protein sequence: CASSLFVCVSRGGQTGELFF.

This clone was seen a few times. Other DNA sequences in this specimen translate into the identical CDR3. The chain recombines TRBV20-1 with TRBJ2-3; unclear D gene. Trimming pared 3 bases from V and 3 bases from J, leaving 4 bases between. Germline values: CDR1 DFQATT, CDR2 SNEGSKA (reference sequence). The CDR3 extends over 11 amino acids. The CDR3 is CSARSTDTQYF. Written as DNA, the CDR3 is TGCAGTGCTAGGTCGACAGATACGCAGTATTTT.

This clone was recorded only once. In nucleotides, the CDR3 is TGTGCCAGCAGCAGGGACAGGGTAGACGAAAAACTGTTTTTT. It yields the protein CASSRDRVDEKLFF. This chain joins TRBV5-4 and TRBJ1-4; 9 bases map to TRBD1. V gave up 4 bases and J gave up 8 bases; unmatched junction bases: 6. From germline, CDR1 is SGHNT and CDR2 YYREEE (reference sequence). The CDR3 runs 14 residues. The variable domain in full, with the rest retrieved from reference TRBV5-4 and TRBJ1-4, is ETGVTQSPTHLIKTRGQQVTLRCSSQSGHNTVSWYQQALGQGPQFIFQYYREEENGRGNFPPRFSGLQFPNYSSELNVNALELDDSALYLCASSRDRVDEKLFFGSGTQLSVL.

The chain employs TRBV18 and TRBJ1-4; D is perhaps TRBD1 (6 bases). The V and J ends lost 6 bases and 3 bases respectively, with 17 bases between them. Germline loops: CDR1 KGHSH, CDR2 LQKENI. The CDR3 covers 16 residues. Here the CDR3 reads CASSIQGPGANEKLFF. CDR3 DNA sequence: TGTGCCAGCTCCATACAGGGACCTGGGGCTAATGAAAAACTGTTTTTT.

The gene calls are TRBV4-3 and TRBJ2-1; D may be TRBD2 (6 bases). Germline V gene data show CDR1 as LGHNA and CDR2 as YSLEER. Trimming took off 0 bases at V and 7 bases at J, with 16 bases between the two ends. This CDR3 region has 16 residues. This chain's CDR3 is CASSQERLGMWNEQFF. The CDR3 coding sequence is TGCGCCAGCAGCCAAGAACGACTAGGGATGTGGAATGAGCAGTTCTTC.

The chain recombines TRBV5-1 with TRBJ2-6, with D perhaps matching TRBD1 (5 bases). The CDR3 is made up of 16 amino acids. The germline gives CDR1 SGHRS, CDR2 YFSETQ. The V gene lost 0 bases and the J gene lost 1 base, with 8 bases spanning the gap. The DNA of the CDR3 is TGCGCCAGCAGCTTGGAATCAGGGTCTGGGGCCAACGTCCTGACTTTC. Its protein product is CASSLESGSGANVLTF.

This chain uses TRBV4-3 with TRBJ2-3, with D perhaps TRBD1 (6 bases). The CDR3 consists of 16 residues. CDR1 and CDR2 (germline): LGHNA, YSLEER. The V gene lost 1 base and the J gene lost 1 base, with 12 bases spanning the gap. The CDR3 nucleotides read TGCGCCAGCAGCCAAGGGTCAGGGGCGGGCACAGATACGCAGTATTTT. Its translation is CASSQGSGAGTDTQYF.

The chain joins TRBV5-1 to TRBJ2-1; TRBD2 aligns across 7 bases. This CDR3 region has 16 residues. The ends lost 4 bases at V and 0 bases at J; junction bases unmatched: 7. The germline V gene has CDR1 SGHRS and CDR2 YFSETQ. The CDR3 nucleotides read TGCGCCAGCAGCCCAGGACTAGTAGCCTCCTACAATGAGCAGTTCTTC. It encodes CASSPGLVASYNEQFF.

This clone was detected only once. The chain uses TRBV7-2 and TRBJ1-5; perhaps TRBD1 as D (5 bases). The CDR3 totals 12 residues. Trimming removed 8 bases from V and 5 bases from J, with 10 bases in between. Germline V lookup: CDR1 SGHTA, CDR2 FQGNSA. The CDR3 sequence: CASRWGDQPQHF. In nucleotides, the CDR3 is TGTGCCAGCCGATGGGGCGATCAGCCCCAGCATTTT.

A note on this clone: In the same sample, other DNA sequences code for this CDR3. The chain's CDR3 is CASSPPGQGGEKLFF. In nucleotides, the CDR3 is TGTGCCAGCTCACCACCGGGACAGGGAGGTGAAAAACTGTTTTTT. The rearrangement joins TRBV18 to TRBJ1-4, with 9 bases fitting TRBD1. Germline V gives CDR1 KGHSH, CDR2 LQKENI. The CDR3 has 15 amino acids. V gave up 0 bases and J gave up 7 bases; unmatched junction bases: 3.

The genes are TRBV4-3 and TRBJ2-7, with 8 bases fitting TRBD2. Losses at the gene ends were 1 base for V and 0 bases for J; bases not matched to a gene: 11. Germline V lookup: CDR1 LGHNA, CDR2 YSLEER. The CDR3 extends over 18 amino acids. DNA for the CDR3: TGCGCCAGCAGCCAAGGAGTTGGCGGGGGGCTTAGCTCCTACGAGCAGTACTTC. The encoded protein is CASSQGVGGGLSSYEQYF.

The chain carries TRBV13 and TRBJ2-2; weak D call: TRBD1 (5 bases). The CDR3 runs to 17 residues. The germline V gene has CDR1 PRHDT and CDR2 FYEKMQ (reference sequence). Trimming took 4 bases from V and 6 from J, leaving 21 bases between them. CDR3 residues: CASSWGGPGGASGELFF. The CDR3 DNA is TGTGCCAGCAGCTGGGGCGGTCCCGGCGGAGCGTCCGGGGAGCTGTTTTTT.

The chain links TRBV18 to TRBJ1-2, with TRBD1 as a possible D gene (6 bases). V shed 5 bases and J shed 2 bases, with 9 bases lying between them. This CDR3 has 13 amino acids. Germline loops: CDR1 KGHSH, CDR2 LQKENI. This CDR3 reads CASSTQGNYGYTF. The CDR3 DNA reads as TGTGCCAGCTCAACGCAGGGGAACTATGGCTACACCTTC.